The clone carrying this TCR beta chain was seen only once. CDR1 is GTSNPN and CDR2 is SVGIG in the germline V gene (reference sequence). After removal of 1 base from V and 4 bases from J, the junction contained 10 bases not matched to a gene. CDR3 length: 16 amino acids. These data belong to a study of blood T cell repertoires in COVID-19. Per the original methods: Amplification of reference gene primers provided the estimated nucleated cell counts. TCRdb's table, derived via immunoSEQ multiplex PCR, lists solely in-frame clones and lacks some. D and trimming come from the DNA, and the V and J calls and clone size come from that table. The sample carries under 150,000 clones, just over 75% recorded once.

The chain employs TRBV30 and TRBJ2-5, with 9 bases fitting TRBD2. Specimen: peripheral blood. The source is a human donor in a cohort sampled during active COVID-19. The DNA of the CDR3 is TGTGCCTGGAGTGCGCTAGCGGGGTACCTGGGAGAGACCCAGTACTTC. It yields the protein CAWSALAGYLGETQYF.